These 7 T cell receptor beta chains originate from one sample sequenced in a study of blood T cell repertoires in COVID-19. Some clones are missing from TCRdb's copy, which holds only in-frame ones; the method was immunoSEQ multiplex PCR. The table has some 240,000 clones, 65% to 85% seen once. The sequencing input was peripheral blood. Receptors originate from a woman aged 40-49 years who had recovered from COVID-19.

This chain uses TRBV6-5 with TRBJ2-5; the D is unclear. The germline V and J ends were trimmed by 0 bases and 6 bases, with 14 bases remaining between them. The CDR3 is 15 residues long. CDR1 and CDR2 (germline): MNHEY, SVGAGI. The CDR3 nucleotides are TGTGCCAGCAGTTACTCTCTCGCAGGTGTGCAGACCCAGTACTTC. It yields the protein CASSYSLAGVQTQYF.

V usage is TRBV19 and J usage is TRBJ2-2; TRBD1 agrees at 8 bases. This CDR3 spans 15 amino acids. V lost 5 bases and J lost 1; bases outside the gene matches: 3. The germline gives CDR1 LNHDA, CDR2 SQIVND (reference sequence). CDR3 residues: CASSPGTGNTGELFF. In DNA form, the CDR3 reads TGTGCCAGTAGTCCCGGGACAGGGAACACCGGGGAGCTGTTTTTT.

The chain combines TRBV19 with TRBJ1-6; tentative D call: TRBD1 (5 bases). Germline V gene sequence: CDR1 LNHDA, CDR2 SQIVND (reference sequence). The CDR3 is made up of 13 amino acids. Trimming removed 7 bases from V and 5 bases from J, with 9 bases in between. The CDR3 nucleotides are TGTGCCAGTACCGGGACTAATAATTCACCCCTCCACTTT. This codes for CASTGTNNSPLHF.

The chain employs TRBV4-1 and TRBJ2-3; 7 nucleotides line up with TRBD1. The CDR3 is 15 residues long. With V trimmed by 3 bases and J by 3 bases, 6 bases remained unmatched. CDR1 and CDR2 (germline): MGHRA, YSYEKL. DNA of the CDR3: TGCGCCAGCAGCCACCCGGGACAGTTAACAGATACGCAGTATTTT. Amino acids: CASSHPGQLTDTQYF.

CDR3 sequence reads: CASRPTGQGMVYTF. The DNA for the CDR3 is TGTGCCAGCAGGCCCACGGGACAGGGGATGGTCTACACCTTC. This chain joins TRBV28 and TRBJ1-2; TRBD1 matches 10 bases. V was clipped by 6 bases and J by 10 bases; unmatched bases: 11. Germline V gene data show CDR1 as MDHEN and CDR2 as SYDVKM. The length of the CDR3 is 14 residues.

V and J are TRBV5-6 and TRBJ1-5, with 8 bases that match TRBD1. Germline-derived CDR1 and CDR2 are SGHDT and YYEEEE. The V and J ends lost 4 bases and 9 bases, in that order; junction bases with no gene match: 9. The CDR3 sequence is 14 residues long. The CDR3 bases are TGTGCCAGCAGCCCCCAGGGGGCTATTGGGCCCCAGCATTTT. Its protein is CASSPQGAIGPQHF.

The chain combines TRBV7-9 with TRBJ2-5; D uncertain. Trimming stripped 3 bases from V and 2 bases from J, with 10 bases between. The CDR3 contains 14 residues. CDR1 is SEHNR and CDR2 is FQNEAQ in the germline V gene (reference sequence). In DNA, the CDR3 is TGTGCCAGCAGCTTGTTCGCAGGACAAGAGACCCAGTACTTC. It yields the protein CASSLFAGQETQYF. The full variable domain, completed using reference TRBV7-9 and TRBJ2-5, is DTGVSQNPRHKITKRGQNVTFRCDPISEHNRLYWYRQTLGQGPEFLTYFQNEAQLEKSRLLSDRFSAERPKGSFSTLEIQRTEQGDSAMYLCASSLFAGQETQYFGPGTRLLVL.